This T cell receptor beta chain was identified during a study of identical twins. General observations from the study: Analyses of zero insertions could be partly confounded by invariant MAIT and iNKT cells. While abundant cord blood beta clonotypes carried fewer insertions, memory repertoires showed no such pattern.

Via MiXCR, TCRdb re-called the 5' RACE reads, giving one row per CDR3 protein. Among some 300,000 distinct CDR3 sequences listed, around 12% were seen once. Deletions cut 7 bases from V and 4 bases from J, with 14 bases between. CDR1 and CDR2 from the germline V gene are MDHEN and SYDVKM. This CDR3 contains 14 residues. This clonotype was detected many times. Its antigen is undetermined. The sample was also reused in another study, on yellow fever vaccine responses in identical twins.

The sequence was obtained from a woman under 30 in good health. Sequenced: CD8+ T cells sorted from blood. The rearrangement uses TRBV28 and TRBJ2-1; D not certain. DNA of the CDR3: TGTGCCAGCACACAGCCGGCCCCTTACAATGAGCAGTTCTTC. Its protein product is CASTQPAPYNEQFF.